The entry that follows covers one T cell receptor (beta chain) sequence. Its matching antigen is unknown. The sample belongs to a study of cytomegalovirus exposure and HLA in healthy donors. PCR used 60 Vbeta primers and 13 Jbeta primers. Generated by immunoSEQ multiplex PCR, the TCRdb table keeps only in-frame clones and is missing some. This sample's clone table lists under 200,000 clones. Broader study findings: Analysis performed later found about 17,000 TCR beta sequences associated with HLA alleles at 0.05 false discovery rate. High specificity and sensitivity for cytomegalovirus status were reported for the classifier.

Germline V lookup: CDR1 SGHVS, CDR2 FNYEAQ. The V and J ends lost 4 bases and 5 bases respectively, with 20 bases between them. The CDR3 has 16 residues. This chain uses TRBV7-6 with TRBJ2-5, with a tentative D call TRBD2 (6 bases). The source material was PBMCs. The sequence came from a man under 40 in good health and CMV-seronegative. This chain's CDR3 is CASSSEIAALGETQYF. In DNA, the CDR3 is TGTGCCAGCAGCTCTGAGATAGCGGCCCTGGGGGAGACCCAGTACTTC.